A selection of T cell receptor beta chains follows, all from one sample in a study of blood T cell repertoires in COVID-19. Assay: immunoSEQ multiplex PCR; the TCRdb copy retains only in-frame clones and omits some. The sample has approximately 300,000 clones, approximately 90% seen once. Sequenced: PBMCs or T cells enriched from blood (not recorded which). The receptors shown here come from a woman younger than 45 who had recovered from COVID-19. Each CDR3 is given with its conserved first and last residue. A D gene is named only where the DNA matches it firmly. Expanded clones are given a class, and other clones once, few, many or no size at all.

CAWSQDRGPPQHF | TGTGCCTGGAGTCAGGACAGGGGGCCGCCCCAGCATTTT | TRBV30 | 13 | TRBD1 | TRBJ1-5 | NA
CASSRGSPGNTIYF | TGTGCAAGCAGTAGGGGGTCCCCTGGAAACACCATATATTTT | TRBV2 | 14 | NA | TRBJ1-3 | NA
CASSWGGLGGYTF | TGTGCCAGCAGCTGGGGGGGCCTCGGCGGCTACACCTTC | TRBV3-1/TRBV3-2 | 13 | NA | TRBJ1-2 | NA
CASSYPPPAGGNEQYF | TGTGCCAGCAGTTACCCGCCCCCAGCAGGGGGCAACGAGCAGTACTTC | TRBV6-5 | 16 | TRBD1 | TRBJ2-7 | NA
CASSSQGGSNEKLFF | TGTGCCAGCAGCTCACAGGGGGGGTCTAATGAAAAACTGTTTTTT | TRBV7-9 | 15 | TRBD1 | TRBJ1-4 | NA
CATSRWGVLRDTQYF | TGTGCCACCAGCAGGTGGGGGGTATTAAGGGATACGCAGTATTTT | TRBV15 | 15 | NA | TRBJ2-3 | NA
CASSPGGAWTEAFF | TGTGCCAGCAGCCCAGGAGGGGCATGGACTGAAGCTTTCTTT | TRBV9 | 14 | NA | TRBJ1-1 | NA
CASSSSQGNIQYF | TGTGCCAGCAGTTCAAGTCAGGGAAACATTCAGTACTTC | TRBV12-3/TRBV12-4 | 13 | NA | TRBJ2-4 | NA
CASSRGSAAYEQYF | TGTGCCAGCAGCCGAGGGTCCGCGGCCTACGAGCAGTACTTC | TRBV5-4 | 14 | NA | TRBJ2-7 | NA
CASSPGTSHSTDTQYF | TGCGCCAGCAGCCCGGGGACTAGCCATAGCACAGATACGCAGTATTTT | TRBV5-1 | 16 | TRBD2 | TRBJ2-3 | once
CASSLVVLDTAYEQYF | TGTGCCAGCAGCTTAGTAGTTTTGGACACCGCCTACGAGCAGTACTTC | TRBV7-8 | 16 | NA | TRBJ2-7 | NA
CASSLGRGGFYNEQFF | TGTGCCAGCAGCTTAGGGAGGGGGGGATTCTACAATGAGCAGTTCTTC | TRBV7-2 | 16 | NA | TRBJ2-1 | NA
CASSQDRTSFNEQYF | TGTGCCAGCAGCCAAGATAGGACTAGCTTCAACGAGCAGTACTTC | TRBV4-2 | 15 | TRBD2 | TRBJ2-7 | NA
CSVDPRTGIKDGYTF | TGCAGCGTTGATCCCCGGACAGGGATTAAGGATGGCTACACCTTC | TRBV29-1 | 15 | TRBD1 | TRBJ1-2 | NA
CASSPMAGVDYGYTF | TGTGCCAGCTCCCCCATGGCAGGGGTTGACTATGGCTACACCTTC | TRBV18 | 15 | NA | TRBJ1-2 | once
CASSLTGVREQYF | TGTGCCAGCAGCTTGACAGGGGTTCGGGAGCAGTACTTC | TRBV7-8 | 13 | TRBD1 | TRBJ2-7 | NA
CAWSDRDRGTYEQYF | TGTGCCTGGAGTGACCGGGACAGGGGGACCTACGAGCAGTACTTC | TRBV30 | 15 | TRBD1 | TRBJ2-7 | NA
CASSEVRGGLNTEAFF | TGTGCCAGCAGTGAAGTCAGGGGAGGGCTGAACACTGAAGCTTTCTTT | TRBV6-1 | 16 | NA | TRBJ1-1 | NA
CSVEDPGHEAFF | TGCAGCGTTGAAGATCCGGGACACGAAGCTTTCTTT | TRBV29-1 | 12 | NA | TRBJ1-1 | NA
CASSLYLGQGGSPLHF | TGTGCCAGCAGTTTATACTTGGGACAGGGTGGTTCACCCCTCCACTTT | TRBV27 | 16 | TRBD1 | TRBJ1-6 | once
CASSYGQGSQPQHF | TGTGCCAGCAGCTACGGACAGGGGAGTCAGCCCCAGCATTTT | TRBV5-5 | 14 | TRBD1 | TRBJ1-5 | NA